What follows is one T cell receptor (beta chain) and its context. The data were taken from a study of radiation and T cells in renal cell carcinoma. Germline-derived CDR1 and CDR2 are MNHEY and SMNVEV (reference sequence). This CDR3 region has 15 residues. Trimming at V came to 5 bases and at J to 10 bases, leaving 14 bases not matched to a gene. Repertoires were generated with immunoSEQ multiplex PCR, while TCRdb's copy carries only in-frame clones and drops some. The sample records about 120,000 clones, approximately 85% being singletons. This sample's time point: blood 2 weeks post-SBRT. As to treatment: 15 Gy SBRT to primary tumor, nephrectomy 4 weeks later.

This material consisted of blood, taken from a patient whose treatment included radiotherapy and nephrectomy. The receptor was isolated from a man aged 50-60 years with renal cell carcinoma. The chain joins TRBV27 to TRBJ2-1; TRBD2 aligns across 7 bases. The CDR3 DNA is TGTGCCAGCAGTATAACTAGCGCGGGCCGGGGAGAGCAGTTCTTC. Encoded protein: CASSITSAGRGEQFF.